This T cell receptor (beta chain) came from a study of Tregs in tolerant kidney transplant recipients. The V gene end was trimmed by 3 bases and the J gene end by 3 bases; junction bases not matched to a gene: 10. The CDR3 consists of 16 residues. Looked up from germline, CDR1 is SGHTA and CDR2 is FQGNSA. Profiling relied on immunoSEQ multiplex PCR, and the TCRdb table lists in-frame clones only, not all of them. The sample includes fewer than 95,000 clones, 93% of them seen just once. Mixed chimerism was transient after nonmyeloablative marrow transplants from related graft donors. This TCR was sampled from a human patient who received a combined kidney and bone marrow transplant. A share of the T cells may be of graft donor origin. This chain connects TRBV7-2 to TRBJ2-7; 8 nucleotides align to TRBD1. The sample in question was CD4+ T cells from blood (PBMCs), obtained 12 months after the transplant. In nucleotides, the CDR3 is TGTGCCAGCAGCTTGATTTCGGGACAGGCTGTCTACGAGCAGTACTTC. Protein: CASSLISGQAVYEQYF.